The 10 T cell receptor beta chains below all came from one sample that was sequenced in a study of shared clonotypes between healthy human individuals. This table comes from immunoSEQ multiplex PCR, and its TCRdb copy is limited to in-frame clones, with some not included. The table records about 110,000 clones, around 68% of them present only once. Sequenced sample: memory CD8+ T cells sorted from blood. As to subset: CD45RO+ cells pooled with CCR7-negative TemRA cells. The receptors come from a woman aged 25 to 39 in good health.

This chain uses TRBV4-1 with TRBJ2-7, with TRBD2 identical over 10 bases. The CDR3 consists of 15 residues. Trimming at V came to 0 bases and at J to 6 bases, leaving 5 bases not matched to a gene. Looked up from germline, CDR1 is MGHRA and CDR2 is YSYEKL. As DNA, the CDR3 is TGCGCCAGCAGCCAAGATCGCCTAGCGGGAGCCGAGCAGTACTTC. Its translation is CASSQDRLAGAEQYF.

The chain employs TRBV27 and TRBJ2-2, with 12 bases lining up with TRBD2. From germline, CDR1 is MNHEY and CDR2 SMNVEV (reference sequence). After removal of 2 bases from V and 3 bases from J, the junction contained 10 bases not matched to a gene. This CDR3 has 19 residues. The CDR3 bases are TGTGCCAGCAGTTTACGGGCTAGCGGGAGGGCCTGGGACACCGGGGAGCTGTTTTTT. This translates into CASSLRASGRAWDTGELFF.

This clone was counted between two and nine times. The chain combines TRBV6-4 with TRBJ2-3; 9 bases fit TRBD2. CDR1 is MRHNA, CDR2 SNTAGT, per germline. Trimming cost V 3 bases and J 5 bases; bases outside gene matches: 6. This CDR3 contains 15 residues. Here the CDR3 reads CASSEVAGDRDTQYF. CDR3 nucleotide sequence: TGTGCCAGCAGTGAAGTAGCGGGAGATAGAGATACGCAGTATTTT.

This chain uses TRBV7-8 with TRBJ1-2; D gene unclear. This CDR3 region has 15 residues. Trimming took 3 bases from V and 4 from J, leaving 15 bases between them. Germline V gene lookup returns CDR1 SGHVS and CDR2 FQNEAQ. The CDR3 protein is CASSFSPSPAYGYTF. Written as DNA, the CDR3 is TGTGCCAGCAGCTTTTCGCCGTCTCCGGCCTATGGCTACACCTTC.

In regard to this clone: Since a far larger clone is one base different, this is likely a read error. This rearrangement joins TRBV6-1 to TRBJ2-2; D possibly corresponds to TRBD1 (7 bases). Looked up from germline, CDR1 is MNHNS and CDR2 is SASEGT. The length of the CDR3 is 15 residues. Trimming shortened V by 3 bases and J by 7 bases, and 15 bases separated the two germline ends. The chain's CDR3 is CASSDSAGGCGELFF. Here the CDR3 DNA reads TGTGCCAGCAGTGACTCGGCAGGGGGGTGCGGGGAGCTGTTTTTT.

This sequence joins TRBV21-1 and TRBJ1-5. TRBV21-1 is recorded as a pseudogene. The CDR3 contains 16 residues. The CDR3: CASRRRVHWHHQPQHF. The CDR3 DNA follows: TGTGCCAGCAGGAGGCGTGTACATTGGCATCATCAGCCCCAGCATTTT.

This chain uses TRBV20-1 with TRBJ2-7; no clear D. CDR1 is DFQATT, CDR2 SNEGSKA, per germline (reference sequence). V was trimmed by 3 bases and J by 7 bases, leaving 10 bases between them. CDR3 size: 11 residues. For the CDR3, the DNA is TGCAGTGCTAGGGAAGAATGGGAGCAGTACTTC. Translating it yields CSAREEWEQYF.

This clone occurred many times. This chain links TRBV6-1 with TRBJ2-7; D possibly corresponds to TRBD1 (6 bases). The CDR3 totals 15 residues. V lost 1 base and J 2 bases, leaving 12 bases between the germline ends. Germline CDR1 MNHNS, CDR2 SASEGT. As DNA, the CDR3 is TGTGCCAGCAGTGAAGGGGCAGGGGAGACCTACGAGCAGTACTTC. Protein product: CASSEGAGETYEQYF.

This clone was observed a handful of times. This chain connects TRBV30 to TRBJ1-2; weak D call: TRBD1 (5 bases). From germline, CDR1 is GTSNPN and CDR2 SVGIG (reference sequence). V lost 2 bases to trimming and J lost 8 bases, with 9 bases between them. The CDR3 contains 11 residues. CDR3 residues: CAWSLGGGYTF. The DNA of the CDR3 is TGTGCCTGGAGTTTGGGGGGAGGCTACACCTTC.

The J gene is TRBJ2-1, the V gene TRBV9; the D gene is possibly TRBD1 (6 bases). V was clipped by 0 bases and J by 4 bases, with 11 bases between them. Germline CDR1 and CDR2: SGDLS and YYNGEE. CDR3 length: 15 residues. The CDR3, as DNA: TGTGCCAGCAGCGTAGGGGCAGGGGAATACAATGAGCAGTTCTTC. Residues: CASSVGAGEYNEQFF.